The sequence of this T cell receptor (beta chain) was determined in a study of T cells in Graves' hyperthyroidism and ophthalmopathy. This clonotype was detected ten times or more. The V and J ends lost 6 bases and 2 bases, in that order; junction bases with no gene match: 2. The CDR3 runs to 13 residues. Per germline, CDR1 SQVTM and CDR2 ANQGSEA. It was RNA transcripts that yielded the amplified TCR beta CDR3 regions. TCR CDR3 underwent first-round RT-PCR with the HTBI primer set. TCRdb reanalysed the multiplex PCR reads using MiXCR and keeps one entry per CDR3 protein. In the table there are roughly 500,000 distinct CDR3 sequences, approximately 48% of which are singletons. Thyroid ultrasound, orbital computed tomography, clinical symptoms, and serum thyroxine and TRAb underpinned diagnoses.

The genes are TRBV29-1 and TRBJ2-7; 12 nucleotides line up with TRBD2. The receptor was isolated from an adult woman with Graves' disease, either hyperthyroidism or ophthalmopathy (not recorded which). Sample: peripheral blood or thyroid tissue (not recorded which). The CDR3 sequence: CSVRTSGTYEQYF. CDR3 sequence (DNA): TGCAGCGTCCGGACTAGCGGGACCTACGAGCAGTACTTC.